A single sample is the source of the 32 T cell receptor beta chains below, sequenced in a study of T cell repertoires in aging, cancer and after chemotherapy. Amplification of TCR beta used genomic DNA extracted from peripheral blood. A mixed TRB-A/B primer pool amplified rearranged TRB by multiplex touch-down PCR. TCRdb re-called the multiplex PCR reads with MiXCR, one entry per CDR3 protein. The table records a few thousand distinct CDR3 sequences, 25% of them present only once. Input material: blood. The receptors come from a human donor with a solid tumor.

This chain connects TRBV12-3 or TRBV12-4 to TRBJ1-5, with a weak D call TRBD1 (5 bases). V lost 3 bases and J lost 4, with 19 bases in between. CDR3 size: 17 residues. In nucleotides, the CDR3 is TGTGCCAGCAGTTTTTCATGGGGGGGGGGTAGGAATCAGCCCCAGCATTTT. This translates into CASSFSWGGGRNQPQHF.

V and J are TRBV4-3 and TRBJ2-7; D perhaps matches TRBD2 (6 bases). Germline CDR1 reads LGHNA; CDR2 reads YSLEER. The CDR3 spans 18 residues. Trimming removed 0 bases from V and 2 bases from J, with 20 bases in between. The CDR3 bases are TGCGCCAGCAGCCAAGATCGAGGGGTCACGGACTATACCTACGAGCAGTACTTC. Translation gives CASSQDRGVTDYTYEQYF.

This clonotype is judged large (0.1 to 1%). V and J are TRBV6-6 and TRBJ2-1; tentatively, D is TRBD2 (5 bases). This CDR3 has 14 amino acids. V was pared by 2 bases and J by 6 bases, with 11 bases between. From germline, CDR1 is MNHNY and CDR2 SVGAGI (reference sequence). The CDR3 DNA reads TGTGCCAGCAGTTACGCGGAGGCCAGCAATGAGCAGTTCTTC. It specifies CASSYAEASNEQFF.

In its sample, this clonotype was seen a few times. The V and J genes are TRBV20-1 and TRBJ2-5, with D tentatively TRBD2 (7 bases). There are 14 residues in the CDR3. Trimming removed 3 bases at V and 9 bases at J, with 20 bases between. Germline loops: CDR1 DFQATT, CDR2 SNEGSKA (reference sequence). The CDR3 loop reads CSASRGGAIGAQYF. CDR3 nucleotide sequence: TGCAGTGCTAGTAGGGGGGGAGCCATCGGGGCCCAGTACTTC.

The rearrangement uses TRBV6-5 and TRBJ2-2; D is perhaps TRBD1 or TRBD2 (6 bases each). The V end was cut by 6 bases, the J end by 2 bases, with 13 bases between. CDR1 is MNHEY and CDR2 is SVGAGI in the germline V gene. The CDR3 is 15 amino acids. CDR3 in amino acids: CASSLYGGNTGELFF. The CDR3 DNA is TGTGCCAGCAGCCTTTACGGGGGCAACACCGGGGAGCTGTTTTTT.

By sample share, this clonotype is large. J is TRBJ2-7 and V is TRBV6-5; D is undetermined. V lost 6 bases, J lost 6 bases, and 15 bases lay in between. Germline V lookup: CDR1 MNHEY, CDR2 SVGAGI. This CDR3 region has 13 residues. The CDR3 protein is CASSRDEGREQYF. The CDR3, as DNA: TGTGCCAGCAGCCGTGATGAAGGCCGCGAGCAGTACTTC.

This clonotype is judged medium-sized (0.01 to 0.1%). The CDR3: CASSPRGSEQYF. CDR3 in DNA: TGTGCCAGTAGTCCCAGGGGAAGCGAGCAGTACTTC. The chain recombines TRBV19 with TRBJ2-7, with D perhaps matching TRBD1 (6 bases). Trimming shortened V by 5 bases and J by 6 bases, and 11 bases separated the two germline ends. CDR1 LNHDA and CDR2 SQIVND come from the germline V gene (reference sequence). The CDR3 is 12 amino acids.

This clonotype has more than one count but fewer than ten. This chain connects TRBV20-1 to TRBJ1-2, with D tentatively TRBD1 (6 bases). The V end lost 2 bases, the J end lost 2 bases, and 21 bases lay between the germline ends. Germline V gene lookup returns CDR1 DFQATT and CDR2 SNEGSKA (reference sequence). The CDR3 sequence is 17 residues long. DNA for the CDR3: TGCAGTGCTAGAAAACCATTTGGGGGAGGGGGGAACTATGGCTACACCTTC. It codes for CSARKPFGGGGNYGYTF.

This clonotype appeared a few times. This chain uses TRBV20-1 with TRBJ2-1; possible D gene TRBD2, 5 bases. Looked up from germline, CDR1 is DFQATT and CDR2 is SNEGSKA (reference sequence). Trimming took off 1 base at V and 3 bases at J, with 16 bases between the two ends. CDR3 length: 16 residues. The CDR3: CSARVWRAENYNEQFF. The CDR3 DNA follows: TGCAGTGCTAGAGTGTGGAGAGCGGAGAACTACAATGAGCAGTTCTTC.

This clonotype was seen a few times. The CDR3 loop is CSAQHYTQETQYF. In DNA form, the CDR3 reads TGCAGTGCCCAACATTACACTCAAGAGACCCAGTACTTC. The chain employs TRBV20-1 and TRBJ2-5; no definite D call. The CDR3 totals 13 residues. CDR1 DFQATT and CDR2 SNEGSKA come from the germline V gene (reference sequence). Trimming pared 6 bases from V and 2 bases from J, leaving 13 bases between.

This clonotype is judged medium-sized. This chain joins TRBV6-1 and TRBJ2-7; 8 bases agree with TRBD1. Germline V gene lookup returns CDR1 MNHNS and CDR2 SASEGT. The CDR3 is 15 amino acids. Trimming at V came to 5 bases and at J to 5 bases, leaving 11 bases not matched to a gene. DNA of the CDR3: TGTGCCAGCAGTCGAGGACAGGGTAGGTTGGACGAGCAGTACTTC. Translating gives CASSRGQGRLDEQYF.

This clonotype was seen more than once but under ten times. The chain carries TRBV5-1 and TRBJ2-7, with 10 bases fitting TRBD1. This CDR3 has 13 residues. V was clipped by 3 bases and J by 6 bases; unmatched bases: 3. From germline, CDR1 is SGHRS and CDR2 YFSETQ. The CDR3 loop reads CASSSGTGVEQYF. CDR3 in DNA: TGCGCCAGCAGCTCCGGGACAGGGGTCGAGCAGTACTTC.

This clonotype showed up just a few times. This chain uses TRBV5-1 with TRBJ2-1; TRBD1 is a possible D gene (5 bases). This CDR3 region has 13 residues. Per the germline V gene, CDR1 is SGHRS and CDR2 is YFSETQ. V was pared by 6 bases and J by 4 bases, with 11 bases between. CDR3 sequence reads: CASKYDSYNEQFF. In DNA form, the CDR3 reads TGCGCCAGCAAATACGACAGTTACAATGAGCAGTTCTTC. The entire variable domain, with the rest obtained from reference TRBV5-1 and TRBJ2-1, is as follows: KAGVTQTPRYLIKTRGQQVTLSCSPISGHRSVSWYQQTPGQGLQFLFEYFSETQRNKGNFPGRFSGRQFSNSRSEMNVSTLELGDSALYLCASKYDSYNEQFFGPGTRLTVL.

This clonotype is medium-sized in the sample. The V call is TRBV6-1, the J call TRBJ2-1, with a possible D match to TRBD2 (6 bases). CDR3 size: 14 residues. Germline CDR1 and CDR2: MNHNS and SASEGT. Trimming stripped 7 bases from V and 5 bases from J, with 15 bases between. The CDR3 loop is CASTRSSAHNEQFF. CDR3 DNA sequence: TGTGCCAGCACCCGGTCTAGCGCACACAATGAGCAGTTCTTC.

The chain is built from TRBV20-1 and TRBJ1-1; D remains ambiguous. V was clipped by 6 bases and J by 3 bases, with 11 bases between them. This CDR3 spans 12 amino acids. Germline values: CDR1 DFQATT, CDR2 SNEGSKA (reference sequence). The CDR3 nucleotides are TGCAGTGCCCTCTCAGGCCACACTGAAGCTTTCTTT. It specifies CSALSGHTEAFF.

The CDR3 reads CASSGGGHRYEQYF. CDR3 bases: TGTGCCAGCAGTGGGGGGGGACACCGCTACGAGCAGTACTTC. The chain carries TRBV6-2 or TRBV6-3 and TRBJ2-7; D might be TRBD2 (7 bases). The CDR3 is 14 residues long. Trimming left V 5 bases short and J 3 bases short, with 14 bases between. Per germline, CDR1 MNHEY and CDR2 SVGEGT.

This clonotype has more than one count but fewer than ten. The chain combines TRBV6-2 or TRBV6-3 with TRBJ2-3, with 7 bases aligning to TRBD1. Looked up from germline, CDR1 is MNHEY and CDR2 is SVGEGT. The ends lost 0 bases at V and 6 bases at J; junction bases unmatched: 3. There are 14 residues in the CDR3. This CDR3 reads CASSYSKGADTQYF. The CDR3 DNA follows: TGTGCCAGCAGTTACTCGAAGGGGGCCGATACGCAGTATTTT.

This clonotype ranks as large. The chain combines TRBV7-2 with TRBJ2-3; 9 nucleotides align to TRBD2. Germline V lookup: CDR1 SGHTA, CDR2 FQGNSA. With 1 base clipped from V and 0 bases from J, the junction kept 11 bases outside the gene matches. The CDR3 extends over 19 amino acids. CDR3 sequence: CASSLGYGGRGSSTDTQYF. For the CDR3, the DNA is TGTGCCAGCAGCTTAGGGTACGGCGGGAGGGGGTCGAGCACAGATACGCAGTATTTT.

The chain has TRBV12-3 or TRBV12-4 and TRBJ1-1, with a weak D call TRBD1 (6 bases). The CDR3 runs 16 residues. Trimming stripped 6 bases from V and 4 bases from J, with 21 bases between. DNA of the CDR3: TGTGCCAGCAGCCGCGCCGGGGGGGCAAGGGGCACTGAAGCTTTCTTT. It translates to CASSRAGGARGTEAFF.

This clonotype qualifies as medium-sized (0.01 to 0.1%). The chain combines TRBV6-5 with TRBJ1-3; no clear D. The germline V gene encodes CDR1 MNHEY and CDR2 SVGAGI. CDR3 length: 15 residues. Between the trimmed V and J ends, which lost 6 bases and 0 bases, there was a span of 12 bases. The CDR3 protein is CASSPIVSSGNTIYF. The CDR3 coding sequence is TGTGCCAGCAGCCCTATCGTCTCCTCTGGAAACACCATATATTTT.

By sample share, this clonotype is medium-sized (0.01 to 0.1%). This chain connects TRBV6-2 or TRBV6-3 to TRBJ2-1; 7 bases are a match to TRBD2. The CDR3 is made up of 14 amino acids. The germline V gene encodes CDR1 MNHEY and CDR2 SVGEGT. J lost 8 bases, V lost 6 bases, and 10 bases had no gene match. CDR3 region: CASSSNRLADEQFF. DNA for the CDR3: TGTGCCAGCAGCTCGAACCGACTAGCCGATGAGCAGTTCTTC.

This clonotype was observed a handful of times. The chain has TRBV5-5 and TRBJ2-7; D not certain. There are 11 residues in the CDR3. CDR1 SGHKS and CDR2 YYEKEE come from the germline V gene (reference sequence). V was shortened by 0 bases and J by 6 bases, with 4 bases between the two germline ends. The CDR3, as DNA: TGTGCCAGCAGCTTGGTCATCGAGCAGTACTTC. Protein: CASSLVIEQYF.

The gene calls are TRBV14 and TRBJ1-3; 7 bases map to TRBD1. The V segment lost 3 bases and the J segment 4 bases; nucleotides outside the gene matches: 9. CDR1 and CDR2 (germline): SGHDN, FVKESK. This CDR3 has 16 amino acids. CDR3 amino acids: CASSHPFGTAGNTIYF. CDR3 bases: TGTGCCAGCAGCCATCCATTCGGGACAGCGGGAAACACCATATATTTT.

The J gene is TRBJ2-7, the V gene TRBV6-1; no reliable D call. From germline, CDR1 is MNHNS and CDR2 SASEGT. Trimming removed 2 bases from V and 2 bases from J, with 1 base in between. CDR3 length equals 11 residues. CDR3 DNA: TGTGCCAGCAGTGAACCCTACGAGCAGTACTTC. This encodes CASSEPYEQYF.

This clonotype occurred a few times. This CDR3 is CSAKRGDEQFF. The CDR3 nucleotides read TGCAGTGCTAAGCGGGGAGATGAGCAGTTCTTC. This rearrangement joins TRBV20-1 to TRBJ2-1, with TRBD2 matching over 7 bases. From germline, CDR1 is DFQATT and CDR2 SNEGSKA (reference sequence). The V gene end was trimmed by 4 bases and the J gene end by 8 bases; junction bases not matched to a gene: 2. The CDR3 runs 11 residues.

A few counts support this clonotype. The chain is built from TRBV11-2 and TRBJ2-1, with TRBD1 matching 9 bases. With V trimmed by 0 bases and J by 7 bases, 13 bases remained unmatched. CDR1 is SGHAT, CDR2 FQNNGV, per germline. CDR3 size: 18 residues. The CDR3 region is CASSLDLGTGRFQNEQFF. CDR3 coding DNA: TGTGCCAGCAGCTTAGATCTGGGGACAGGGCGGTTTCAGAATGAGCAGTTCTTC.

This clonotype was seen a few times. This sequence joins TRBV6-5 and TRBJ1-2; 12 bases are a match to TRBD1. The junction had 20 bases not matched to a gene; V was cut back by 2 bases and J by 7 bases. The CDR3 contains 20 residues. Looked up from germline, CDR1 is MNHEY and CDR2 is SVGAGI. This chain's CDR3 is CASSYRGWLGQGAVRGGYTF. The CDR3, as DNA: TGTGCCAGCAGTTACAGGGGATGGCTGGGACAGGGGGCTGTTAGGGGTGGCTACACCTTC.

In its sample, this clonotype ranks as medium-sized. This CDR3 is CASSLSEAGGDGYTF. The CDR3 region has the DNA TGTGCCAGCAGTTTATCAGAAGCAGGGGGTGATGGCTACACCTTC. The gene calls are TRBV27 and TRBJ1-2, with TRBD1 matching 7 bases. V gave up 0 bases and J gave up 6 bases; unmatched junction bases: 7. The germline CDR1 and CDR2 sequences are MNHEY and SMNVEV (reference sequence). This CDR3 is 15 amino acids long.

This chain uses TRBV12-5 with TRBJ2-2; 13 nucleotides align to TRBD2. This CDR3 region has 18 residues. Trimming at V came to 2 bases and at J to 2 bases, leaving 5 bases not matched to a gene. CDR1 and CDR2 from the germline V gene are LGHNT and FRNRAP. The CDR3 DNA follows: TGTGCTAGTGGTTTGTTCTGGACTAGCGGGAGAAACACCGGGGAGCTGTTTTTT. Residues: CASGLFWTSGRNTGELFF.

The chain combines TRBV6-2 or TRBV6-3 with TRBJ1-4; D not resolved. Germline CDR1 reads MNHEY; CDR2 reads SVGEGT. The CDR3 length is 11 residues. Trimming took 6 bases from V and 8 from J, leaving 7 bases between them. The CDR3, as DNA: TGTGCCAGCAGCCGAGGGGAAAAACTGTTTTTT. Residues: CASSRGEKLFF.

V usage is TRBV15 and J usage is TRBJ1-5, with D hard to call. This CDR3 is 18 amino acids long. V dropped 4 bases and J dropped 0 bases, with 19 bases sitting between them. Germline V lookup: CDR1 LNHNV, CDR2 YYDKDF (reference sequence). The CDR3 sequence: CATSTTPGYRPSNQPQHF. Here the CDR3 DNA reads TGTGCCACCAGCACAACCCCGGGGTACCGCCCTAGCAATCAGCCCCAGCATTTT.

In its sample, this clonotype was seen a few times. The chain combines TRBV6-1 with TRBJ1-6; no reliable D call. The germline gives CDR1 MNHNS, CDR2 SASEGT. The CDR3 totals 15 residues. V dropped 2 bases and J dropped 7 bases, with 12 bases sitting between them. CDR3 DNA sequence: TGTGCCAGCAGTGAAAGGGAACAGAGAAATTCACCCCTCCACTTT. It encodes CASSEREQRNSPLHF.